A selection of T cell receptor beta chains follows, all from one sample in a study of technical replicates of blood from a handful of donors. The assay was immunoSEQ multiplex PCR, and TCRdb's table has in-frame clones only and misses some. The sample records around 80,000 clones, 70% to 90% being singletons. The sample comprised T cells isolated from PBMCs. These receptors were collected from a human donor in good health. The CDR3 runs from the conserved cysteine through the conserved F or W. A D gene is named only where the DNA matches it firmly. Clone size, where shown, is once, few, many, or a class for clones that have expanded.

cdr3_aa cdr3_nt v_call d_call j_call clone_size
CASSLARGFYNEQFF TGTGCCAGCAGCTTAGCCAGGGGGTTCTACAATGAGCAGTTCTTC TRBV7-3 TRBD1 TRBJ2-1 -
CASSEGQTITGELFF TGTGCCAGCAGCGAGGGACAGACTATTACCGGGGAGCTGTTTTTT TRBV11-2 TRBD1 TRBJ2-2 -
CASSVLSGGGSSYNEQFF TGTGCCAGCAGCGTATTATCGGGGGGAGGGAGCTCCTACAATGAGCAGTTCTTC TRBV9 TRBD2 TRBJ2-1 -
CASSSAGGTYEQYF TGTGCCAGCAGCTCCGCAGGGGGCACCTACGAGCAGTACTTC TRBV7-8 TRBD1 TRBJ2-7 -
CASSPDSRNYGYTF TGTGCCAGTAGCCCTGACAGCCGAAACTATGGCTACACCTTC TRBV19 - TRBJ1-2 -
CASRLQGREQFF TGTGCCAGCAGACTACAGGGGCGGGAGCAGTTCTTC TRBV11-3 TRBD1 TRBJ2-1 -
CASNVAGVETQYF TGTGCCAGCAATGTAGCGGGAGTGGAGACCCAGTACTTC TRBV6-1 TRBD2 TRBJ2-5 -
CASTHRTSGQGTGDTEAFF TGCGCCAGCACCCACAGAACTTCGGGACAGGGGACTGGGGACACTGAAGCTTTCTTT TRBV4-1 TRBD1 TRBJ1-1 -
CATSRASGGGEQYF TGTGCCACCAGCAGAGCGTCAGGGGGTGGCGAGCAGTACTTC TRBV15 TRBD1 TRBJ2-7 once
CASSQGNNEKLFF TGTGCTAGCTCACAGGGGAACAATGAAAAACTGTTTTTT TRBV7-7 TRBD1 TRBJ1-4 -
CASSLSSGIVSMNTEAFF TGTGCCAGCAGCTTGAGCAGCGGGATCGTATCCATGAACACTGAAGCTTTCTTT TRBV7-2 - TRBJ1-1 -
CSVDGTSRWTQYF TGCAGCGTTGATGGGACTTCCCGCTGGACCCAGTACTTC TRBV29-1 - TRBJ2-5 -
CASSYRLGESGIQYF TGTGCCAGCAGTTACCGGTTAGGGGAATCGGGCATTCAGTACTTC TRBV6-6 - TRBJ2-4 -
CASSFPILGDRQPQHF TGTGCCAGCAGTTTTCCTATCCTTGGGGACAGACAGCCCCAGCATTTT TRBV28 TRBD1 TRBJ1-5 -
CASSLSGRGTDTQYF TGTGCCAGCAGTCTTAGCGGGAGGGGCACAGATACGCAGTATTTT TRBV27 TRBD2 TRBJ2-3 -
CASSQTSGRGNEQFF TGTGCCAGCAGCCAAACTAGCGGGAGGGGGAATGAGCAGTTCTTC TRBV7-3 TRBD2 TRBJ2-1 -
CASSEALGTSGILSSYNEQFF TGTGCCAGCAGTGAAGCGCTAGGGACTAGCGGGATTTTGAGCTCCTACAATGAGCAGTTCTTC TRBV6-1 TRBD2 TRBJ2-1 -
CSARDRLNTEAFF TGCAGCGCCCGGGACAGATTGAACACTGAAGCTTTCTTT TRBV29-1 TRBD1 TRBJ1-1 -
CASSLWGQKGGHGANVLTF TGTGCCAGCAGCTTATGGGGGCAAAAGGGCGGGCATGGGGCCAACGTCCTGACTTTC TRBV11-1 - TRBJ2-6 -
CASSSGLVRAGELFF TGTGCCAGCAGCTCGGGACTAGTAAGGGCCGGGGAGCTGTTTTTT TRBV7-2 TRBD2 TRBJ2-2 -
CASSRGTSGADNEQFF TGTGCCAGCAGCCGGGGGACTAGCGGGGCAGACAATGAGCAGTTCTTC TRBV9 TRBD2 TRBJ2-1 -
CASNYIEGTEAFF TGTGCCAGCAACTACATAGAGGGCACTGAAGCTTTCTTT TRBV5-8 - TRBJ1-1 -
CASSPWDSSTDTQYF TGTGCTAGCAGCCCCTGGGACAGTAGCACAGATACGCAGTATTTT TRBV7-7 TRBD1 TRBJ2-3 -
CASSPRTSQETQYF TGTGCCAGCAGCCCGCGGACTAGCCAAGAGACCCAGTACTTC TRBV7-8 TRBD2 TRBJ2-5 -
CAPPTIIREQYF TGTGCCCCGCCGACTATCATTAGAGAGCAGTACTTC TRBV6-4 - TRBJ2-7 -
CASSIGRRNEQFF TGTGCCAGTAGTATCGGCCGGAGGAATGAGCAGTTCTTC TRBV19 - TRBJ2-1 -
CATSRDPWGRNEKLFF TGTGCCACCAGCAGAGATCCTTGGGGCCGAAATGAAAAACTGTTTTTT TRBV15 - TRBJ1-4 -
CASITYSGTGDYEQYF TGTGCCAGCATTACCTACTCCGGGACAGGGGACTACGAGCAGTACTTC TRBV21-1 - TRBJ2-7 -
CAWITATYEQYF TGTGCCTGGATAACAGCTACCTACGAGCAGTACTTC TRBV30 - TRBJ2-7 -
CASSYLDRDTEAFF TGTGCCAGCAGTTACCTCGACAGGGACACTGAAGCTTTCTTT TRBV6-5 TRBD1 TRBJ1-1 -
CSASQGFSYEQYF TGCAGCGCCTCTCAGGGATTCTCCTACGAGCAGTACTTC TRBV29-1 - TRBJ2-7 -